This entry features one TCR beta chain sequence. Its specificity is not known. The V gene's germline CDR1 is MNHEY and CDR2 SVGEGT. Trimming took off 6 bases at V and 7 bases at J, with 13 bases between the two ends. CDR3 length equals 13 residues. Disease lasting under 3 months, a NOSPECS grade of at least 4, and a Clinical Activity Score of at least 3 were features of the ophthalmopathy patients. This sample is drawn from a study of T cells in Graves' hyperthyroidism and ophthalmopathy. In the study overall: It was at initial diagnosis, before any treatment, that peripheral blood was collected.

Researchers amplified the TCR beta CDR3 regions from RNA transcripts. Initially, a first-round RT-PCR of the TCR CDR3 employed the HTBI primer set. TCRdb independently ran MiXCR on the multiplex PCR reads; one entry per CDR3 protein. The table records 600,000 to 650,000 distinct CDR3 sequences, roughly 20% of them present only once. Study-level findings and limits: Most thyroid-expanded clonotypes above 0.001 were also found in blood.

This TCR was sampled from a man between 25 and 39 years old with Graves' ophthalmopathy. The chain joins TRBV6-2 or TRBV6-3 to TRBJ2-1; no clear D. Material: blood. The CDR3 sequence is CASRIGRWNEQFF. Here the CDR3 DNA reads TGTGCCAGCAGGATTGGACGGTGGAATGAGCAGTTCTTC.